Presented here are 20 T cell receptor beta chains from one specimen sequenced in a study of CD8 T cells in ankylosing spondylitis. TCRdb analysed the 5' RACE reads with MiXCR anew, one entry per CDR3 protein. The sample holds fewer than 250,000 distinct CDR3 sequences, roughly a tenth seen once. Sequenced input: blood, either unsorted or a sorted T cell fraction (not recorded which). These receptors were taken from a male donor with ankylosing spondylitis or in good health (not recorded which).

At least ten counts were recorded for this clonotype. V and J are TRBV2 and TRBJ1-2; D unresolved. Trimming cost V 7 bases and J 0 bases, with 12 bases left between them. Germline lookup yields CDR1 SNHLY and CDR2 FYNNEI. This CDR3 has 14 amino acids. The CDR3 here is CASTDDGANYGYTF. CDR3 in DNA: TGTGCCAGCACCGACGACGGGGCTAACTATGGCTACACCTTC.

V usage is TRBV7-2 and J usage is TRBJ2-2; 7 bases are a match to TRBD2. The ends lost 3 bases at V and 12 bases at J; junction bases unmatched: 13. Germline V lookup: CDR1 SGHTA, CDR2 FQGNSA. The length of the CDR3 is 15 residues. The CDR3 sequence is CASSLGWAGVVKLFF. The CDR3 nucleotides read TGTGCCAGCAGCTTGGGGTGGGCGGGAGTGGTGAAGCTGTTTTTT.

The genes are TRBV19 and TRBJ2-7; D may be TRBD1 (6 bases). There are 18 residues in the CDR3. Germline V lookup: CDR1 LNHDA, CDR2 SQIVND (reference sequence). Trimming took off 0 bases at V and 3 bases at J, with 21 bases between the two ends. CDR3 sequence reads: CASSIDFGPTGNGYEQYF. CDR3 DNA: TGTGCCAGTAGTATAGATTTCGGGCCTACAGGGAACGGCTACGAGCAGTACTTC. Supplemented by reference TRBV19 and TRBJ2-7, the full variable domain reads DGGITQSPKYLFRKEGQNVTLSCEQNLNHDAMYWYRQDPGQGLRLIYYSQIVNDFQKGDIAEGYSVSREKKESFPLTVTSAQKNPTAFYLCASSIDFGPTGNGYEQYFGPGTRLTVT.

V usage is TRBV10-3 and J usage is TRBJ2-5, with 11 positions matching TRBD2. V dropped 11 bases and J dropped 1; count of bases not matched to a gene: 12. Germline values: CDR1 ENHRY, CDR2 SYGVKD. This CDR3 spans 16 amino acids. The CDR3 is CAAASDLAGGQETQYF. The CDR3 DNA follows: TGTGCCGCGGCATCGGACCTAGCGGGGGGCCAAGAGACCCAGTACTTC.

The table lists this clonotype with a few counts. This chain uses TRBV7-9 with TRBJ2-1; TRBD2 might be the D (5 bases). Germline CDR1 reads SEHNR; CDR2 reads FQNEAQ (reference sequence). Trimming took 4 bases from V and 9 from J, leaving 13 bases between them. This CDR3 region has 13 residues. The CDR3 DNA reads as TGTGCCAGCAGCTCCGAGGGCCGAATTGAGCAGTTCTTC. It specifies CASSSEGRIEQFF.

This clonotype was seen many times. The J gene is TRBJ2-7, the V gene TRBV5-1; TRBD1 aligns across 11 bases. CDR3 length equals 15 residues. The ends lost 4 bases at V and 2 bases at J; junction bases unmatched: 5. Germline assignment: CDR1 SGHRS and CDR2 YFSETQ. The DNA of the CDR3 is TGCGCCAGCAGCCACGGACAGGGGGCCCCCTACGAGCAGTACTTC. Residues: CASSHGQGAPYEQYF.

This clonotype was detected ten times or more. The chain combines TRBV27 with TRBJ2-7; no firm D call. The V gene lost 0 bases and the J gene lost 4 bases, with 16 bases spanning the gap. In germline, CDR1 is MNHEY, CDR2 SMNVEV (reference sequence). The length of the CDR3 is 16 residues. The CDR3 sequence: CASSLSSQVGKYEQYF. CDR3 DNA: TGTGCCAGCAGTTTATCCTCGCAGGTTGGTAAATACGAGCAGTACTTC.

This clonotype was observed many times. The rearrangement uses TRBV12-3 or TRBV12-4 and TRBJ1-5; D is possibly TRBD1 (6 bases). CDR3 length equals 14 residues. V was trimmed by 5 bases and J by 4 bases, leaving 12 bases between them. The CDR3 DNA follows: TGTGCCAGCAGTCTCGGGACAAATAATCAGCCCCAGCATTTT. This sequence encodes CASSLGTNNQPQHF.

This clonotype was seen at least ten times. DNA for the CDR3: TGTGCCAGCAGTCTACGGGCTTATCAGCCCCAGCATTTT. It encodes CASSLRAYQPQHF. The chain carries TRBV27 and TRBJ1-5; D gene uncertain. The CDR3 totals 13 residues. Germline CDR1 is MNHEY and CDR2 is SMNVEV (reference sequence). Deletions cut 5 bases from V and 5 bases from J, with 10 bases between.

This clonotype was counted ten times or more. The chain joins TRBV27 to TRBJ2-3, with 11 bases lining up with TRBD2. V was pared by 2 bases and J by 4 bases, with 5 bases of the junction left unmatched. The germline CDR1 and CDR2 sequences are MNHEY and SMNVEV (reference sequence). The CDR3 has 16 amino acids. The CDR3 nucleotides read TGTGCCAGCAGTTTAGGCACTAGCGGGAGATCAGATACGCAGTATTTT. It translates to CASSLGTSGRSDTQYF.

The chain uses TRBV30 and TRBJ2-7; 7 nucleotides match TRBD2. The CDR3 loop spans 14 amino acids. Looked up from germline, CDR1 is GTSNPN and CDR2 is SVGIG (reference sequence). J was trimmed by 7 bases and V by 0 bases; bases with no gene match: 9. The DNA for the CDR3 is TGTGCCTGGAGTGTAAGCGGGATCGTTAGTGAGCAGTACTTC. Amino acids: CAWSVSGIVSEQYF.

This clonotype appeared a few times. Here the CDR3 reads CASSPGQGAGNSPLHF. CDR3 DNA: TGTGCCAGCTCACCTGGACAGGGGGCCGGGAATTCACCCCTCCACTTT. The rearrangement links TRBV18 to TRBJ1-6, with TRBD1 matching 11 bases. Trimming removed 3 bases from V and 7 bases from J; junction bases left unmatched: 5. CDR1 and CDR2 (germline): KGHSH, LQKENI. The CDR3 has 16 residues.

The rearrangement joins TRBV27 to TRBJ1-2; a weak D match, TRBD1 (5 bases). V lost 5 bases, J lost 6 bases, and 25 bases lay in between. CDR3 length equals 17 residues. CDR1 is MNHEY, CDR2 SMNVEV, per germline (reference sequence). The CDR3 DNA sequence: TGTGCCAGCAGTGAGGATGGGGGACGCGAAATGTTAGATGGCTACACCTTC. This gives the protein CASSEDGGREMLDGYTF.

This clonotype was observed a few times. The chain combines TRBV5-1 with TRBJ1-3, with D tentatively TRBD1 (5 bases). V gave up 4 bases and J gave up 8 bases, with 19 bases separating them. CDR1 and CDR2 from the germline V gene are SGHRS and YFSETQ. There are 15 residues in the CDR3. The CDR3 coding sequence is TGCGCCAGCAGCCCTGCCCAGGGAGGAAGGGACACCATATATTTT. Encoded protein: CASSPAQGGRDTIYF. Drawing the rest from reference TRBV5-1 and TRBJ1-3, the complete variable domain is KAGVTQTPRYLIKTRGQQVTLSCSPISGHRSVSWYQQTPGQGLQFLFEYFSETQRNKGNFPGRFSGRQFSNSRSEMNVSTLELGDSALYLCASSPAQGGRDTIYFGEGSWLTVV.

The sample holds many counts of this clonotype. The rearrangement joins TRBV2 to TRBJ1-1, with a tentative D call TRBD1 (5 bases). The CDR3 runs to 15 residues. The V end lost 7 bases, the J end lost 0 bases, and 15 bases lay between the germline ends. In germline, CDR1 is SNHLY, CDR2 FYNNEI. The CDR3 DNA sequence: TGTGCCAGCATGGGGGTTCTGACAGTGAACACTGAAGCTTTCTTT. It specifies CASMGVLTVNTEAFF.

The CDR3 region is CASIYGGVNTEAFF. The DNA for the CDR3 is TGTGCCAGCATCTACGGCGGTGTAAACACTGAAGCTTTCTTT. J is TRBJ1-1 and V is TRBV7-9, with no clear D. The CDR3 is made up of 14 amino acids. V lost 7 bases, J lost 2 bases, and 14 bases lay in between. CDR1 SEHNR and CDR2 FQNEAQ come from the germline V gene (reference sequence).

The chain uses TRBV10-2 and TRBJ1-3; unclear D gene. The length of the CDR3 is 15 residues. V dropped 3 bases and J dropped 0 bases, with 9 bases sitting between them. Germline-derived CDR1 and CDR2 are WSHSY and SAAADI. The CDR3 DNA follows: TGCGCCAGCAGTGACAGGACGAGCTCTGGAAACACCATATATTTT. Its translation: CASSDRTSSGNTIYF.

This clonotype was counted ten times or more. This chain links TRBV4-1 with TRBJ2-1; no reliable D call. Germline CDR1 is MGHRA and CDR2 is YSYEKL. This CDR3 is 17 amino acids long. With 1 base removed from V and 6 bases from J, the gap between germline ends came to 19 bases. The CDR3 DNA reads TGCGCCAGCAGCCAAGTACGGTCCGGGTACGGGTTCAATGAGCAGTTCTTC. Encoded protein: CASSQVRSGYGFNEQFF.

This clonotype was counted ten times or more. V is TRBV12-3 or TRBV12-4 and J is TRBJ1-5; tentatively, D is TRBD1 (6 bases). This CDR3 has 14 residues. Deletions cut 6 bases from V and 0 bases from J, with 9 bases between. CDR3 DNA sequence: TGTGCCAGCAGCCCGGACAGTAGCAATCAGCCCCAGCATTTT. Its protein is CASSPDSSNQPQHF.

This chain links TRBV2 with TRBJ2-5; 8 bases are shared with TRBD1. This CDR3 has 13 residues. Germline lookup yields CDR1 SNHLY and CDR2 FYNNEI. V shed 8 bases, J shed 5 bases, and the junction held 7 bases outside the gene matches. Written as DNA, the CDR3 is TGTGCCAGCGGGGTGGACAGGGTCGAGACCCAGTACTTC. This gives the protein CASGVDRVETQYF.